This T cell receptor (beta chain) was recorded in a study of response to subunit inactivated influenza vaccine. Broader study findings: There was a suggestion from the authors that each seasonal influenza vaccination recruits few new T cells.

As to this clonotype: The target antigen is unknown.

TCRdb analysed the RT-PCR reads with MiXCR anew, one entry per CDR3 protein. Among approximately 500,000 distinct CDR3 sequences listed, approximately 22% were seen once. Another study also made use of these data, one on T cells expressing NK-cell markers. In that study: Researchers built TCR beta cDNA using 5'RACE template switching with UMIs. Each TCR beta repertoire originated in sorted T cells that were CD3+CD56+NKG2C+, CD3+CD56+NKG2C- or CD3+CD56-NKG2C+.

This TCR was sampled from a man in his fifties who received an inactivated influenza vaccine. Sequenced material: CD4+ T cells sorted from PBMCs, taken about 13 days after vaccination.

DNA of the CDR3: TGTGCCAGCAGCCCAACAGGGGCAAGATCCCCCAACACTGAAGCTTTCTTT. This gives the protein CASSPTGARSPNTEAFF. This rearrangement joins TRBV9 to TRBJ1-1; 7 bases agree with TRBD1. The germline gives CDR1 SGDLS, CDR2 YYNGEE. Germline trimming cut 4 bases from V and 2 bases from J; bases unmatched to any gene: 14. The CDR3 runs to 17 residues. Variable domain in full (rest from reference TRBV9 and TRBJ1-1): DSGVTQTPKHLITATGQRVTLRCSPRSGDLSVYWYQQSLDQGLQFLIQYYNGEERAKGNILERFSAQQFPDLHSELNLSSLELGDSALYFCASSPTGARSPNTEAFFGQGTRLTVV.